Below are 31 T cell receptor beta chains sequenced from a single sample in a study of blood T cell repertoires in COVID-19. Using immunoSEQ multiplex PCR, the repertoire was profiled, and TCRdb retains in-frame clones only, with some absent. Found here are some 330,000 clones, around 86% of them singletons; the top ten hold approximately 5.4%. Material for sequencing was PBMCs or T cells enriched from blood (not recorded which). All receptors derive from a woman aged 45 to 65 who had recovered from COVID-19.

The chain recombines TRBV19 with TRBJ1-1, with D maybe TRBD1 (5 bases). In germline, CDR1 is LNHDA, CDR2 SQIVND (reference sequence). This CDR3 has 15 amino acids. V dropped 5 bases and J dropped 6 bases, with 19 bases sitting between them. The DNA of the CDR3 is TGTGCCAGTAGTCGGTGGGAGGGGCAATTATCTGAAGCTTTCTTT. As protein: CASSRWEGQLSEAFF.

The chain has TRBV11-3 and TRBJ1-3, with TRBD1 matching 7 bases. CDR1 is SGHNT and CDR2 is YENEEA in the germline V gene. This CDR3 spans 14 amino acids. V was clipped by 10 bases and J by 4 bases; unmatched bases: 10. DNA of the CDR3: TGTGCCACCGCGGAGGACAGGCTGGGAAACACCATATATTTT. It codes for CATAEDRLGNTIYF.

CDR3 in DNA: TGTGCCAGCAGCCCGGACAGTGCGAACACTGAAGCTTTCTTT. It yields the protein CASSPDSANTEAFF. The genes are TRBV9 and TRBJ1-1; tentatively, D is TRBD1 (6 bases). V was trimmed by 4 bases and J by 1 base, leaving 11 bases between them. Germline CDR1 SGDLS, CDR2 YYNGEE. This CDR3 has 14 residues.

The chain employs TRBV6-5 and TRBJ1-6, with D perhaps TRBD1 (6 bases). V lost 10 bases to trimming and J lost 18 bases, with 16 bases between them. The CDR3 is 10 amino acids. Germline CDR1 MNHEY, CDR2 SVGAGI. CDR3 loop: CAIGQPPYHF. The CDR3 DNA follows: TGTGCCATCGGACAGCCTCCTTACCACTTT.

The V gene is TRBV29-1, the J gene TRBJ2-5; 12 bases line up with TRBD2. V was clipped by 6 bases and J by 3 bases; unmatched bases: 11. The CDR3 covers 16 residues. Germline V gives CDR1 SQVTM, CDR2 ANQGSEA. CDR3 sequence: CSVLRLAGGSKETQYF. DNA for the CDR3: TGCAGCGTCCTTAGGCTAGCGGGGGGGAGTAAAGAGACCCAGTACTTC.

The chain has TRBV30 and TRBJ2-1; D may be TRBD2 (5 bases). This CDR3 contains 12 residues. The ends were cut back, 0 bases at V and 9 bases at J, with 9 bases in the middle. CDR1 and CDR2 (germline): GTSNPN, SVGIG (reference sequence). The CDR3 DNA sequence: TGTGCCTGGAGTGTGCGGGCGGGTGAGCAGTTCTTC. Its protein is CAWSVRAGEQFF. Together with reference TRBV30 and TRBJ2-1, the CDR3 gives the full variable domain: SQTIHQWPATLVQPVGSPLSLECTVEGTSNPNLYWYRQAAGRGLQLLFYSVGIGQISSEVPQNLSASRPQDRQFILSSKKLLLSDSGFYLCAWSVRAGEQFFGPGTRLTVL.

This clone was seen once. The chain links TRBV27 to TRBJ2-5; D perhaps matches TRBD2 (6 bases). V gave up 0 bases and J gave up 2 bases, with 13 bases separating them. This CDR3 comprises 16 residues. CDR1 is MNHEY and CDR2 is SMNVEV in the germline V gene (reference sequence). CDR3 in DNA: TGTGCCAGCAGTTTATCCGCGGGAAAGGCGCAAGAGACCCAGTACTTC. It yields the protein CASSLSAGKAQETQYF.

This rearrangement joins TRBV27 to TRBJ1-1, with D perhaps TRBD1 (6 bases). Germline loops: CDR1 MNHEY, CDR2 SMNVEV (reference sequence). V lost 5 bases and J lost 5, with 21 bases in between. The CDR3 sequence is 16 residues long. The CDR3 DNA follows: TGTGCCAGCAGTAAAAGGGAACACAGGGAACGGACTGAAGCTTTCTTT. Amino acid sequence: CASSKREHRERTEAFF.

This clone showed up just once. This chain uses TRBV2 with TRBJ1-2; D unclear. Trimming took 8 bases from V and 3 from J, leaving 7 bases between them. Per germline, CDR1 SNHLY and CDR2 FYNNEI. The CDR3 length is 11 residues. The CDR3 spells CASGRYYGYTF. CDR3 in DNA: TGTGCCAGCGGGCGATACTATGGCTACACCTTC.

This CDR3 is CASSQGQYSGNTIYF. The CDR3 bases are TGCGCCAGCAGCCAAGGACAGTACTCTGGAAACACCATATATTTT. This chain uses TRBV4-1 with TRBJ1-3, with a weak D call TRBD1 (5 bases). The CDR3 has 15 amino acids. Trimming cost V 1 base and J 0 bases, with 7 bases left between them. Per germline, CDR1 MGHRA and CDR2 YSYEKL.

The gene calls are TRBV19 and TRBJ1-2; D not certain. The germline gives CDR1 LNHDA, CDR2 SQIVND (reference sequence). V lost 6 bases to trimming and J lost 4 bases, with 9 bases between them. The CDR3 loop spans 12 amino acids. DNA for the CDR3: TGTGCCAGTAGGGGAGGGATCTATGGCTACACCTTC. As protein: CASRGGIYGYTF.

This clone was found once. V usage is TRBV6-9 and J usage is TRBJ1-1; 9 bases fit TRBD1. CDR1 and CDR2 from the germline V gene are MNHGY and SVAAGI. The ends lost 4 bases at V and 2 bases at J; junction bases unmatched: 8. CDR3 length equals 16 residues. This CDR3 reads CASSSGQGDHNTEAFF. CDR3 coding DNA: TGTGCCAGCAGTTCGGGACAGGGAGATCACAACACTGAAGCTTTCTTT.

Points on this clone: One end of the junction does not line up with germline, which may come from a read error. The V gene is TRBV19, the J gene TRBJ1-1; 12 bases agree with TRBD1. This CDR3 has 16 residues. CDR1 is LNHDA, CDR2 SQIVND, per germline (reference sequence). The CDR3 DNA is TGTGCCAGTGGTATCCGGGACAGGGGGCGCCGGGATGAAGCTTTCTTT. Its protein is CASGIRDRGRRDEAFF.

This chain joins TRBV20-1 and TRBJ1-1; TRBD1 matches 9 bases. J was trimmed by 4 bases and V by 3 bases; bases with no gene match: 6. The germline CDR1 and CDR2 sequences are DFQATT and SNEGSKA (reference sequence). The CDR3 is 14 amino acids. CDR3 protein: CSASTGGAPTEAFF. In nucleotides, the CDR3 is TGCAGTGCTAGTACAGGGGGCGCCCCCACTGAAGCTTTCTTT.

This clone has just a few counts. The rearrangement links TRBV6-5 to TRBJ1-2, with a weak D call TRBD1 (5 bases). Per germline, CDR1 MNHEY and CDR2 SVGAGI. The ends were cut back, 8 bases at V and 4 bases at J, with 11 bases in the middle. CDR3 length: 12 residues. The CDR3, as DNA: TGTGCCAGCCAAACAGGCAGCTATGGCTACACCTTC. Residues: CASQTGSYGYTF.

The chain recombines TRBV7-9 with TRBJ2-7; TRBD1 agrees at 10 bases. This CDR3 comprises 16 residues. V lost 1 base to trimming and J lost 1 base; unmatched junction nucleotides: 4. Per the germline V gene, CDR1 is SEHNR and CDR2 is FQNEAQ (reference sequence). The CDR3, as DNA: TGTGCCAGCAGCTTAGATCAGGGACAGGGGTCCTACGAGCAGTACTTC. Translating gives CASSLDQGQGSYEQYF.

V and J are TRBV10-3 and TRBJ1-1, with D possibly TRBD1 on 5 matching bases. With 3 bases removed from V and 3 bases from J, the gap between germline ends came to 11 bases. The germline CDR1 and CDR2 sequences are ENHRY and SYGVKD. The CDR3 consists of 14 residues. CDR3 residues: CAISDLSGDTEAFF. DNA of the CDR3: TGTGCCATCAGTGATTTGTCGGGGGACACTGAAGCTTTCTTT.

The count of this clone is one. The V and J genes are TRBV2 and TRBJ2-7; 9 bases are a match to TRBD2. Germline V gene sequence: CDR1 SNHLY, CDR2 FYNNEI. The CDR3 totals 16 residues. V dropped 5 bases and J dropped 3; count of bases not matched to a gene: 11. The CDR3 loop is CASSRLAGDLGYEQYF. CDR3 nucleotide sequence: TGTGCCAGCAGTAGATTAGCGGGAGACCTCGGCTACGAGCAGTACTTC.

The chain joins TRBV6-5 to TRBJ2-6, with D maybe TRBD1 (5 bases). CDR1 and CDR2 from the germline V gene are MNHEY and SVGAGI. Deletions cut 8 bases from V and 1 base from J, with 12 bases between. CDR3 length: 15 amino acids. The CDR3 reads CASRQGLSGANVLTF. The CDR3, as DNA: TGTGCCAGCCGTCAGGGCTTATCTGGGGCCAACGTCCTGACTTTC.

The chain has TRBV19 and TRBJ1-2; D call uncertain. The germline V gene has CDR1 LNHDA and CDR2 SQIVND (reference sequence). The CDR3 is 13 residues long. Trimming took 3 bases from V and 6 from J, leaving 11 bases between them. CDR3 nucleotide sequence: TGTGCCAGTAGTATCCACAAAGATGATGGCTACACCTTC. Residues: CASSIHKDDGYTF.

The gene calls are TRBV9 and TRBJ1-2, with 7 bases matching TRBD1. The CDR3 is 18 residues long. CDR1 and CDR2 from the germline V gene are SGDLS and YYNGEE. Trimming took 4 bases from V and 1 from J; bases not matched to a gene: 16. Here the CDR3 reads CASSRTTGEGINNYGYTF. The CDR3 DNA follows: TGTGCCAGCAGCCGAACAACAGGGGAAGGGATTAATAACTATGGCTACACCTTC. The variable domain in full, completed from reference TRBV9 and TRBJ1-2, reads DSGVTQTPKHLITATGQRVTLRCSPRSGDLSVYWYQQSLDQGLQFLIQYYNGEERAKGNILERFSAQQFPDLHSELNLSSLELGDSALYFCASSRTTGEGINNYGYTFGSGTRLTVV.

The chain couples TRBV19 to TRBJ2-2, with TRBD1 matching over 8 bases. There are 16 residues in the CDR3. Germline V gives CDR1 LNHDA, CDR2 SQIVND (reference sequence). The junction had 10 bases not matched to a gene; V was cut back by 5 bases and J by 5 bases. The DNA for the CDR3 is TGTGCCAGTAGTCCAGGACAGGGATTGTTGACCGGGGAGCTGTTTTTT. Its protein product is CASSPGQGLLTGELFF.

This clone was counted a single time. V and J are TRBV27 and TRBJ1-2; D perhaps matches TRBD1 (6 bases). V lost 6 bases, J lost 4 bases, and 18 bases lay in between. This CDR3 region has 15 residues. Per germline, CDR1 MNHEY and CDR2 SMNVEV (reference sequence). CDR3 in amino acids: CASRGSGGALYGYTF. In DNA, the CDR3 is TGTGCCAGCAGGGGGTCCGGGGGGGCCCTCTATGGCTACACCTTC.

The J gene is TRBJ2-5, the V gene TRBV5-1, with D maybe TRBD2 (6 bases). This CDR3 has 15 amino acids. V was pared by 5 bases and J by 5 bases, with 19 bases between. The germline gives CDR1 SGHRS, CDR2 YFSETQ. The CDR3 sequence is CASRTDISGGETQYF. The CDR3 DNA follows: TGCGCCAGCAGAACGGATATCTCCGGAGGGGAGACCCAGTACTTC.

The chain uses TRBV6-2 or TRBV6-3 and TRBJ2-3; D might be TRBD2 (6 bases). The V gene's germline CDR1 is MNHEY and CDR2 SVGEGT. V gave up 2 bases and J gave up 2 bases, with 11 bases separating them. This CDR3 comprises 15 residues. The CDR3 region is CASSYGRDLTDTQYF. The CDR3 nucleotides are TGTGCCAGCAGTTACGGGCGGGATCTCACAGATACGCAGTATTTT.

The rearrangement links TRBV3-1 (or the pseudogene TRBV3-2) to TRBJ1-2; D is uncertain. Germline lookup yields CDR1 LGHDT and CDR2 YNNKEL (reference sequence). The CDR3 is 13 residues long. Between the trimmed V and J ends, which lost 3 bases and 5 bases, there was a span of 10 bases. The CDR3, as DNA: TGTGCCAGCAGCCATCGCGGAACATATGGCTACACCTTC. Protein sequence: CASSHRGTYGYTF.

The V call is TRBV5-1, the J call TRBJ2-3; 9 bases line up with TRBD2. The CDR3 length is 14 residues. The trim removed 4 bases at V and 4 bases at J, leaving 4 bases unmatched. CDR1 is SGHRS, CDR2 YFSETQ, per germline. CDR3 region: CASSQGLAPDTQYF. The CDR3 coding sequence is TGCGCCAGCAGCCAGGGACTAGCCCCAGATACGCAGTATTTT.

Comments on this clone: The same CDR3 can be traced to other DNA sequences in this sample. The CDR3 DNA follows: TGTGCCAGTAGTATAGACGGACAAGGCAATCAGCCCCAGCATTTT. Protein product: CASSIDGQGNQPQHF. This chain uses TRBV19 with TRBJ1-5, with D tentatively TRBD1 (5 bases). Trimming removed 0 bases at V and 2 bases at J, with 8 bases between. The CDR3 has 15 amino acids. Germline V CDR1 and CDR2: LNHDA, SQIVND (reference sequence).

DNA of the CDR3: TGTGCCAGTAGTATGGGGACAGGAGTATGGCTTATGACCCTCCACTTT. Protein: CASSMGTGVWLMTLHF. The chain is built from TRBV19 and TRBJ1-6, with 8 bases identical to TRBD1. V gave up 3 bases and J gave up 14 bases; unmatched junction bases: 15. This CDR3 contains 16 residues. From germline, CDR1 is LNHDA and CDR2 SQIVND (reference sequence).

This rearrangement joins TRBV13 to TRBJ1-2; a possible D gene is TRBD1 (6 bases). The germline V gene has CDR1 PRHDT and CDR2 FYEKMQ (reference sequence). The CDR3 totals 14 residues. Trimming pared 3 bases from V and 4 bases from J, leaving 12 bases between. CDR3 sequence reads: CASSFQTGRYGYTF. The CDR3 region has the DNA TGTGCCAGCAGCTTCCAGACAGGCCGCTATGGCTACACCTTC.

CDR3 sequence reads: CASSLGGVNSPLHF. The CDR3 DNA is TGTGCCAGCAGCTTGGGGGGGGTTAATTCACCCCTCCACTTT. The rearrangement joins TRBV5-4 to TRBJ1-6; tentatively, D is TRBD1 (5 bases). Trimming pared 0 bases from V and 6 bases from J, leaving 7 bases between. The germline CDR1 and CDR2 sequences are SGHNT and YYREEE (reference sequence). There are 14 residues in the CDR3.